A single sample is the source of the 9 T cell receptor beta chains below, sequenced in a study of blood T cell repertoires in COVID-19. Assay used: immunoSEQ multiplex PCR; TCRdb lists only in-frame clones, some missing. The sample consists of about 40,000 clones, 80% to 90% of them appearing once. The sequencing input was peripheral blood. The receptors come from a human donor in a cohort sampled during active COVID-19.

This rearrangement joins TRBV14 to TRBJ1-1; 10 nucleotides align to TRBD1. V was clipped by 1 base and J by 3 bases; unmatched bases: 5. This CDR3 comprises 16 residues. Germline V gives CDR1 SGHDN, CDR2 FVKESK. The CDR3 here is CASSQGQGAVDTEAFF. CDR3 nucleotides: TGTGCCAGCAGCCAAGGACAGGGGGCTGTGGACACTGAAGCTTTCTTT.

The J gene is TRBJ2-2, the V gene TRBV2, with a tentative D call TRBD1 (6 bases). The CDR3 extends over 14 amino acids. V gave up 8 bases and J gave up 0 bases, with 10 bases separating them. CDR1 is SNHLY, CDR2 FYNNEI, per germline. As DNA, the CDR3 is TGTGCCAGCTGGACAGCTCCGAACACCGGGGAGCTGTTTTTT. Translating gives CASWTAPNTGELFF.

The V call is TRBV11-2, the J call TRBJ1-4; no clear D. The CDR3 sequence is 15 residues long. Germline V lookup: CDR1 SGHAT, CDR2 FQNNGV. The V end lost 1 base, the J end lost 8 bases, and 14 bases lay between the germline ends. In DNA form, the CDR3 reads TGTGCCAGCAGCTTAGTTTGGTCCCAAGCGGAAAAACTGTTTTTT. This translates into CASSLVWSQAEKLFF.

The chain uses TRBV11-2 and TRBJ1-1; D unresolved. The CDR3 has 15 residues. The V and J ends lost 5 bases and 3 bases respectively, with 16 bases between them. Germline V CDR1 and CDR2: SGHAT, FQNNGV. This CDR3 reads CASSPPGGSYTEAFF. CDR3 sequence (DNA): TGTGCCAGCAGCCCGCCCGGAGGGTCCTACACTGAAGCTTTCTTT.

The chain uses TRBV24-1 and TRBJ2-7; 9 bases align to TRBD1. Trimming removed 7 bases from V and 7 bases from J; junction bases left unmatched: 13. The germline V gene has CDR1 KGHDR and CDR2 SFDVKD. The CDR3 totals 15 residues. CDR3 DNA: TGTGCCACCAGCGCAGGCGTGGCGGGGACAGGGGAGCAGTACTTC. It specifies CATSAGVAGTGEQYF.

This clone was found a few times. The rearrangement joins TRBV5-1 to TRBJ1-1; D possibly corresponds to TRBD1 (6 bases). The germline V and J ends were trimmed by 4 bases and 4 bases, with 14 bases remaining between them. Germline CDR1 and CDR2: SGHRS and YFSETQ. This CDR3 has 14 amino acids. CDR3 sequence reads: CASSPQDRFTEAFF. CDR3 in DNA: TGCGCCAGCAGCCCTCAAGACAGGTTCACTGAAGCTTTCTTT.

The chain employs TRBV5-1 and TRBJ2-1; TRBD2 matches 10 bases. V lost 4 bases and J lost 7; bases outside the gene matches: 11. This CDR3 is 16 amino acids long. Germline CDR1 SGHRS, CDR2 YFSETQ. CDR3 amino acids: CASSTAASGGVNEQFF. CDR3 in DNA: TGCGCCAGCAGCACCGCCGCTAGCGGGGGAGTGAATGAGCAGTTCTTC.

This CDR3 reads CASSLEGQGLETQYF. CDR3 DNA sequence: TGCGCCAGCAGCTTGGAGGGACAGGGGTTAGAGACCCAGTACTTC. This sequence joins TRBV5-1 and TRBJ2-5; 10 bases line up with TRBD1. V dropped 0 bases and J dropped 4; count of bases not matched to a gene: 3. CDR1 and CDR2 from the germline V gene are SGHRS and YFSETQ. The CDR3 spans 15 residues.

The chain couples TRBV3-1 (or the pseudogene TRBV3-2) to TRBJ1-2; 8 bases align to TRBD1. Germline CDR1 and CDR2: LGHDT and YNNKEL (reference sequence). CDR3 length equals 12 residues. V gave up 4 bases and J gave up 7 bases; unmatched junction bases: 2. This chain's CDR3 is CASSPTGVGYTF. The CDR3 DNA reads as TGTGCCAGCAGCCCGACAGGGGTTGGCTACACCTTC.